Shown below are 30 T cell receptor beta chains from a single sample sequenced in a study of OX40 agonist ivuxolimab in advanced cancers. Sequencing used immunoSEQ multiplex PCR; TCRdb keeps in-frame clones, though not all of them. Of approximately 60,000 clones listed, approximately 78% are singletons. Specimen: CD4+ or CD8+ T cells sorted from blood, collected in a trial of the OX40 agonist ivuxolimab. The receptors derive from an adult with an advanced solid tumor such as melanoma, head and neck, liver or kidney cancer.

This rearrangement joins TRBV28 to TRBJ2-5; 11 nucleotides align to TRBD2. The CDR3 runs 16 residues. Germline V gene lookup returns CDR1 MDHEN and CDR2 SYDVKM. Trimming cost V 1 base and J 3 bases; bases outside gene matches: 4. CDR3 amino acids: CASSLLGTSGEETQYF. In nucleotides, the CDR3 is TGTGCCAGCAGTTTATTGGGGACTAGCGGAGAAGAGACCCAGTACTTC. Full variable domain (rest looked up from reference TRBV28 and TRBJ2-5): DVKVTQSSRYLVKRTGEKVFLECVQDMDHENMFWYRQDPGLGLRLIYFSYDVKMKEKGDIPEGYSVSREKKERFSLILESASTNQTSMYLCASSLLGTSGEETQYFGPGTRLLVL.

In nucleotides, the CDR3 is TGTGCCAGCAGTGCGGACTCGATAGAGACCCAGTACTTC. Translation gives CASSADSIETQYF. The rearrangement uses TRBV6-6 and TRBJ2-5, with D possibly being TRBD2 (5 bases). Per germline, CDR1 MNHNY and CDR2 SVGAGI (reference sequence). The CDR3 is made up of 13 amino acids. Between the trimmed V and J ends, which lost 5 bases and 4 bases, there was a span of 11 bases.

This clone was observed a few times. V gene TRBV28 combines with J gene TRBJ1-2, with no clear D. V dropped 5 bases and J dropped 4 bases, with 5 bases sitting between them. The CDR3 loop spans 11 amino acids. Germline values: CDR1 MDHEN, CDR2 SYDVKM. CDR3 in amino acids: CASSVGYGYTF. CDR3 coding DNA: TGTGCCAGCAGTGTAGGCTATGGCTACACCTTC.

This sequence joins TRBV30 and TRBJ1-2; D gene ambiguous. Trimming removed 0 bases at V and 4 bases at J, with 15 bases between. The germline CDR1 and CDR2 sequences are GTSNPN and SVGIG (reference sequence). The CDR3 has 15 amino acids. The CDR3 bases are TGTGCCTGGAGTGTACATCGTCTGGTTCGCTATGGCTACACCTTC. Translation gives CAWSVHRLVRYGYTF. The full variable domain, in which reference TRBV30 and TRBJ1-2 provide the parts outside the CDR3, is SQTIHQWPATLVQPVGSPLSLECTVEGTSNPNLYWYRQAAGRGLQLLFYSVGIGQISSEVPQNLSASRPQDRQFILSSKKLLLSDSGFYLCAWSVHRLVRYGYTFGSGTRLTVV.

The chain has TRBV6-7 and TRBJ2-7; perhaps TRBD2 as D (6 bases). TRBV6-7 has ORF status, its function being uncertain. The CDR3 contains 17 residues. Trimming shortened V by 5 bases and J by 2 bases, and 22 bases separated the two germline ends. The CDR3 coding sequence is TGTGCCAGCAGTCCGTACCGACTAGTCCGGTTTCCCTACGAGCAGTACTTC. Residues: CASSPYRLVRFPYEQYF.

The sample holds a few counts of this clone. The V and J genes are TRBV7-3 and TRBJ1-1; D is ambiguous. The CDR3 contains 16 residues. Germline CDR1 and CDR2: SGHTA and FQGTGA. The ends were cut back, 5 bases at V and 1 base at J, with 17 bases in the middle. The CDR3 reads CASSPTPSAGNTEAFF. The CDR3 nucleotides read TGTGCCAGCAGCCCGACCCCCTCGGCGGGGAACACTGAAGCTTTCTTT.

V and J are TRBV7-2 and TRBJ2-7, with 8 positions matching TRBD2. CDR3 length equals 15 residues. Germline V CDR1 and CDR2: SGHTA, FQGNSA. V shed 5 bases, J shed 6 bases, and the junction held 12 bases outside the gene matches. The CDR3 nucleotides read TGTGCCAGCAGCACGCGGACTAGCTGGGCCTCCGAGCAGTACTTC. Translated: CASSTRTSWASEQYF.

This clone turned up a few times. The CDR3, as DNA: TGTGCCTGGAAAGGTGACATGAACACTGAAGCTTTCTTT. Protein: CAWKGDMNTEAFF. The chain couples TRBV30 to TRBJ1-1; D is unclear. This CDR3 spans 13 amino acids. V was cut by 4 bases and J by 0 bases, with 9 bases left in between. Germline V CDR1 and CDR2: GTSNPN, SVGIG (reference sequence).

V usage is TRBV5-1 and J usage is TRBJ1-1, with a possible D match to TRBD1 (5 bases). There are 13 residues in the CDR3. Germline V gives CDR1 SGHRS, CDR2 YFSETQ. Trimming removed 4 bases from V and 4 bases from J, with 11 bases in between. The CDR3 loop reads CASSRGGFTEAFF. CDR3 DNA sequence: TGCGCCAGCAGCCGCGGGGGGTTCACTGAAGCTTTCTTT.

The chain combines TRBV19 with TRBJ2-2, with a possible D match to TRBD2 (5 bases). CDR3 size: 14 residues. Trimming pared 7 bases from V and 6 bases from J, leaving 15 bases between. In germline, CDR1 is LNHDA, CDR2 SQIVND (reference sequence). The DNA of the CDR3 is TGTGCCAGTACCACCGCTGTCGGGGCCGGGGAGCTGTTTTTT. Its translation: CASTTAVGAGELFF.

This chain joins TRBV5-1 and TRBJ2-5; no definite D call. This CDR3 region has 13 residues. The V gene lost 0 bases and the J gene lost 5 bases, with 8 bases spanning the gap. CDR1 and CDR2 from the germline V gene are SGHRS and YFSETQ. CDR3 DNA: TGCGCCAGCAGCTTGGCCCTAGTGGAGACCCAGTACTTC. Residues: CASSLALVETQYF.

This sequence joins TRBV5-1 and TRBJ2-7; 7 bases map to TRBD2. Losses at the gene ends were 2 bases for V and 10 bases for J; bases not matched to a gene: 12. Germline CDR1 SGHRS, CDR2 YFSETQ. This CDR3 region has 14 residues. Here the CDR3 reads CASSFSGSYERQYF. The CDR3 coding sequence is TGCGCCAGCAGCTTTAGCGGGTCCTACGAGCGACAGTACTTC. The variable domain in full, with the rest retrieved from reference TRBV5-1 and TRBJ2-7, is KAGVTQTPRYLIKTRGQQVTLSCSPISGHRSVSWYQQTPGQGLQFLFEYFSETQRNKGNFPGRFSGRQFSNSRSEMNVSTLELGDSALYLCASSFSGSYERQYFGPGTRLTVT.

The chain joins TRBV4-2 to TRBJ2-2, with TRBD2 identical over 7 bases. This CDR3 spans 15 amino acids. Per germline, CDR1 LGHNA and CDR2 YNFKEQ. Germline trimming cut 5 bases from V and 4 bases from J; bases unmatched to any gene: 7. This chain's CDR3 is CASSSRLAFTGELFF. The CDR3 DNA reads TGTGCCAGCAGCAGTCGACTAGCCTTCACCGGGGAGCTGTTTTTT.

The CDR3 is CASSFFWSTGEAFF. The CDR3 bases are TGTGCCAGCAGCTTTTTTTGGAGTACTGGTGAAGCTTTCTTT. The V call is TRBV11-2, the J call TRBJ1-1, with no clear D. Germline CDR1 and CDR2: SGHAT and FQNNGV. Trimming left V 3 bases short and J 7 bases short, with 15 bases between. CDR3 length: 14 residues.

This chain connects TRBV5-1 to TRBJ2-7, with D perhaps matching TRBD1 or TRBD2 (5 bases each). This CDR3 region has 13 residues. Trimming left V 3 bases short and J 3 bases short, with 10 bases between. Germline V gives CDR1 SGHRS, CDR2 YFSETQ. CDR3: CASSSGPFYEQYF. The DNA of the CDR3 is TGCGCCAGCAGCTCGGGGCCCTTCTACGAGCAGTACTTC.

The CDR3 sequence: CASSLSNTGLTGYF. Written as DNA, the CDR3 is TGTGCCAGCAGCTTATCAAATACGGGTCTTACCGGCTACTTC. The J gene is TRBJ2-5, the V gene TRBV7-2; D gene ambiguous. This CDR3 is built from 14 residues. V dropped 2 bases and J dropped 14 bases, with 21 bases sitting between them. CDR1 is SGHTA and CDR2 is FQGNSA in the germline V gene.

J is TRBJ1-4 and V is TRBV5-8, with D maybe TRBD1 (5 bases). CDR1 is SGHTS and CDR2 is YDEGEE in the germline V gene. Trimming pared 4 bases from V and 1 base from J, leaving 17 bases between. This CDR3 contains 17 residues. The CDR3 protein is CASSATGTALTNEKLFF. DNA of the CDR3: TGTGCCAGCAGCGCAACCGGGACGGCCCTAACTAATGAAAAACTGTTTTTT. Together with reference TRBV5-8 and TRBJ1-4, the CDR3 gives the full variable domain: EAGVTQSPTHLIKTRGQQATLRCSPISGHTSVYWYQQALGLGLQFLLWYDEGEERNRGNFPPRFSGRQFPNYSSELNVNALELEDSALYLCASSATGTALTNEKLFFGSGTQLSVL.

V and J are TRBV6-1 and TRBJ1-2; maybe TRBD1 (6 bases). Trimming took 4 bases from V and 3 from J, leaving 15 bases between them. Germline-derived CDR1 and CDR2 are MNHNS and SASEGT. CDR3 length equals 15 residues. The CDR3 loop reads CASSVMGASDYGYTF. CDR3 DNA: TGTGCCAGCAGTGTTATGGGGGCCTCCGACTATGGCTACACCTTC.

This clone was picked up one time. V usage is TRBV11-3 and J usage is TRBJ2-2, with unresolved D. There are 16 residues in the CDR3. Deletions cut 0 bases from V and 3 bases from J, with 11 bases between. CDR1 is SGHNT, CDR2 YENEEA, per germline. CDR3 region: CASSLDGGLDTGELFF. The CDR3 coding sequence is TGTGCCAGCAGCTTAGACGGTGGGTTGGACACCGGGGAGCTGTTTTTT.

This chain uses TRBV9 with TRBJ2-5; 7 bases are a match to TRBD2. The V gene's germline CDR1 is SGDLS and CDR2 YYNGEE. The CDR3 has 16 residues. Unmatched junction bases numbered 10, after V lost 0 bases and J lost 5 bases. CDR3 residues: CASSVGRGVAEETQYF. The CDR3 nucleotides are TGTGCCAGCAGCGTAGGTCGGGGGGTTGCGGAGGAGACCCAGTACTTC.

This clone came up once. The gene calls are TRBV7-3 and TRBJ1-1, with D possibly matching TRBD1 (6 bases). The V end lost 5 bases, the J end lost 0 bases, and 13 bases lay between the germline ends. The germline CDR1 and CDR2 sequences are SGHTA and FQGTGA. This CDR3 has 15 amino acids. CDR3 protein: CASSLQGSMNTEAFF. In DNA, the CDR3 is TGTGCCAGCAGCCTCCAGGGGAGCATGAACACTGAAGCTTTCTTT.

This clone was found a few times. The chain joins TRBV5-4 to TRBJ2-5; D not certain. In germline, CDR1 is SGHNT, CDR2 YYREEE (reference sequence). The CDR3 runs 12 residues. With 4 bases removed from V and 0 bases from J, the gap between germline ends came to 4 bases. The CDR3 spells CASSTYQETQYF. The DNA for the CDR3 is TGTGCCAGCAGCACGTACCAAGAGACCCAGTACTTC.

The rearrangement joins TRBV5-1 to TRBJ1-2; D is unclear. Looked up from germline, CDR1 is SGHRS and CDR2 is YFSETQ. Trimming shortened V by 0 bases and J by 4 bases, and 4 bases separated the two germline ends. The CDR3 has 12 amino acids. This CDR3 is CASSLDTYGYTF. The CDR3 coding sequence is TGCGCCAGCAGCTTGGATACCTATGGCTACACCTTC.

In this sample, this clone turned up a few times. The chain carries TRBV13 and TRBJ2-1; 8 bases are a match to TRBD1. V gave up 5 bases and J gave up 3 bases; unmatched junction bases: 12. CDR3 length equals 17 residues. Germline-derived CDR1 and CDR2 are PRHDT and FYEKMQ (reference sequence). The CDR3 DNA follows: TGTGCCAGCAGCACCCCGACAGGGGCCCTACTCTACAATGAGCAGTTCTTC. Amino acid sequence: CASSTPTGALLYNEQFF.

This chain connects TRBV5-1 to TRBJ2-7; D is unresolved. The V and J ends lost 3 bases and 7 bases respectively, with 17 bases between them. The CDR3 loop spans 14 amino acids. CDR1 SGHRS and CDR2 YFSETQ come from the germline V gene. CDR3 nucleotides: TGCGCCAGCAGCTACGACGGGTACGGTATGGAGCAGTACTTC. Translating it yields CASSYDGYGMEQYF. Using reference TRBV5-1 and TRBJ2-7 for the parts outside the CDR3, the full variable domain is KAGVTQTPRYLIKTRGQQVTLSCSPISGHRSVSWYQQTPGQGLQFLFEYFSETQRNKGNFPGRFSGRQFSNSRSEMNVSTLELGDSALYLCASSYDGYGMEQYFGPGTRLTVT.

This clone showed up just a few times. The chain uses TRBV11-2 and TRBJ1-6; D is unclear. This CDR3 is 15 amino acids long. The V and J ends lost 5 bases and 0 bases respectively, with 8 bases between them. The germline gives CDR1 SGHAT, CDR2 FQNNGV. CDR3 loop: CASSERSSYNSPLHF. Written as DNA, the CDR3 is TGTGCCAGCAGCGAAAGAAGCTCCTATAATTCACCCCTCCACTTT.

The chain has TRBV7-2 and TRBJ1-2; D is uncertain. CDR3 size: 14 residues. V gave up 4 bases and J gave up 4 bases, with 13 bases separating them. Germline V gene data show CDR1 as SGHTA and CDR2 as FQGNSA. For the CDR3, the DNA is TGTGCCAGCAGCTCCCTGGGCAGGCCCTATGGCTACACCTTC. This translates into CASSSLGRPYGYTF. Based on the CDR3 plus reference TRBV7-2 and TRBJ1-2, the full variable domain is GAGVSQSPSNKVTEKGKDVELRCDPISGHTALYWYRQSLGQGLEFLIYFQGNSAPDKSGLPSDRFSAERTGGSVSTLTIQRTQQEDSAVYLCASSSLGRPYGYTFGSGTRLTVV.

This sequence joins TRBV7-3 and TRBJ2-3, with a weak D call TRBD2 (5 bases). Germline-derived CDR1 and CDR2 are SGHTA and FQGTGA. V dropped 2 bases and J dropped 0 bases, with 9 bases sitting between them. The CDR3 runs 15 residues. In nucleotides, the CDR3 is TGTGCCAGCAGCTTAGTGGGAGTGAGCACAGATACGCAGTATTTT. Amino acid sequence: CASSLVGVSTDTQYF.

The CDR3 loop is CASSQVGGIQETQYF. In DNA form, the CDR3 reads TGCGCCAGCAGCCAAGTAGGGGGGATCCAAGAGACCCAGTACTTC. The chain joins TRBV4-1 to TRBJ2-5; the D call may be TRBD1 or TRBD2 (6 bases each). V lost 1 base to trimming and J lost 1 base, with 10 bases between them. Germline CDR1 reads MGHRA; CDR2 reads YSYEKL. The CDR3 runs to 15 residues.

The V and J genes are TRBV4-2 and TRBJ1-5; D remains unclear. Between the trimmed V and J ends, which lost 0 bases and 5 bases, there was a span of 14 bases. CDR1 and CDR2 from the germline V gene are LGHNA and YNFKEQ. The CDR3 is made up of 16 amino acids. CDR3 sequence reads: CASSQDYSRDDQPQHF. The CDR3 DNA follows: TGTGCCAGCAGCCAAGATTACAGTCGGGATGATCAGCCCCAGCATTTT.